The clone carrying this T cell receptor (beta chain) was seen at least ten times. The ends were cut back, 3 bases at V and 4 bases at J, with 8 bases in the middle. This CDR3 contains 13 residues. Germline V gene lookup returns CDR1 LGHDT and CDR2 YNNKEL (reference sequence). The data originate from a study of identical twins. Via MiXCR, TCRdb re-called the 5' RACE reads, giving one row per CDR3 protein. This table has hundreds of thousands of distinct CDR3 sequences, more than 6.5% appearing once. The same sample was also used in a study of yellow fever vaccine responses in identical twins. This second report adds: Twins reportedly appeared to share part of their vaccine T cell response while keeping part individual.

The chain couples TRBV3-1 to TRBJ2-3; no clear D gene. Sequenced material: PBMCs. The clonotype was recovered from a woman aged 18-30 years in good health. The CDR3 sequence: CASSHLLADTQYF. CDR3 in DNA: TGTGCCAGCAGCCATCTTCTGGCAGATACGCAGTATTTT.